This TCR beta chain was profiled in a study of human T cells and chemical hapten exposure (dated by TCRdb to the early 2020s). About the investigation overall: For sensitization, 2% DPC in acetone was applied to a roughly 2 cm by roughly 2 cm area of upper inner arm skin. Throughout the roughly 23-week study period, patients were also given weekly therapeutic DPC doses on the scalp. Patch testing was done on the upper back using Finn chambers containing 0.01% DPC, and results were scored after 6 days according to International Contact Dermatitis Research Group standards. Alopecia areata with under or over 50% scalp involvement, alopecia totalis and alopecia universalis were represented in the patient cohort, which was mostly female. The libraries were sequenced as a pool, and the TCR yield per sample differed mostly because of small variations in library volumes within the pool. In alopecia patients, the study followed how the peripheral blood TCR repertoire changed in vivo over primary and secondary sensitization to diphenylcyclopropenone (DPC), a hapten. Blood was sampled from patients pre-sensitization (week 0) and at 2, 6 and about 24 weeks after DPC sensitization. For TCR sequencing, blood came from approximately 29 alopecia patients at anywhere from one to four time points (pre-sensitization, 2, 6 and 24 weeks).

What the time point label conveys for this sample: patch test 1, 2 weeks after DPC sensitization. The treatment or condition label, read with the paper, signifies: therapeutic diphenylcyclopropenone sensitization with weekly scalp DPC. At each patch-test visit, blood was drawn before the patch test was applied. Patients were considered eligible if aged 18 to 70, diagnosed with alopecia and deemed suitable for DPC therapy, and patients were excluded if pregnant. Unfractionated whole blood was collected in Tempus Blood RNA tubes, and total RNA was extracted from that blood. As concerns this clonotype: It has no known antigen specificity. Base qualities are not provided; no much larger clone lies one nucleotide away.

The junction shows trimming of 6 bases on V and 1 base on J, plus 11 bases between the germline ends. The CDR3 covers 14 residues, taking in both the cysteine and the phenylalanine. Left in the record is the CDR3 DNA by itself, 42 bases read in frame from the first base. Taken from the germline V gene, the CDR1 and CDR2 loops are ENHRY and SYGVKD. What the research found in general, with its limitations: Repeated subsampling changed both the strength of the expansion versus patch-test correlation and the threshold at which the correlation became significant. No change with DPC sensitization was found in the number of TCRs above 1 in 1000 frequency, and no evidence of global repertoire structure alterations was found. Compared with pre-sensitization or healthy control sets, expanded TCRs formed significantly more large CDR3 similarity clusters, which is consistent with antigen-driven responses. All patients had alopecia, a presumed autoimmune disease, so their immune response might differ from that of healthy individuals. A positive correlation was found between the number of PT1 expanded TCRs and patch test score, with significance reached at thresholds 8, 16 and 32 but not 4.

The library came from RACE. Sequencing took place on a NextSeq 500. During library preparation, unique molecular identifiers were attached to individual cDNA molecules so that TCRs could be counted in a quantitative, reproducible way. For every blood RNA sample, sequencing covered both the TCR alpha and TCR beta chains. Processing in the source paper ran as follows. Samples had a median of 95,638 TCRs, with a range from roughly 20,000 to 690,600. The Decombinator software suite was used to annotate V, J and CDR3 in the TCR reads. To make PS versus PT1 abundance plots, every sample was subsampled to the same number of TCRs (28,000). TCRs were defined as expanded if absent before sensitization and observed at least eight times at the 2-week time point. TCRdb's own reprocessing of the public reads used fastp at Q25 and MiXCR and kept productive beta chains. Every CDR3 protein is listed once, alongside the most common genes and DNA of its rows. TCRdb, not the authors, supplied the V and J calls. The sample contains around 75,000 distinct CDR3 sequences, about 10% of them found a single time. Of the sample, about 3.7% is held by the ten largest clones.

Sequenced here: whole blood, sampled in connection with sensitization to the hapten diphenylcyclopropenone (DPC). This receptor was obtained from a woman in her sixties or seventies with alopecia areata. Some clones in this sample may be carry-over from other donors' samples. The chain joins TRBV10-3 to TRBJ2-3, with the D gene uncertain. The CDR3 in this case is CAIRLYPGTDTQYF. The DNA sequence follows: TGTGCCATCAGGCTCTACCCGGGCACAGATACGCAGTATTTT.